This record concerns one TCR beta chain sequence. The protocol was immunoSEQ multiplex PCR, while the TCRdb copy is restricted to in-frame clones and leaves out a portion. This repertoire shows around 95,000 clones, around 92% found once; its top ten account for 0.2% to 0.3%. These data belong to a study of OX40 agonist ivuxolimab in advanced cancers. The CDR3 contains 14 residues. Germline CDR1 and CDR2: SGHVS and FQNEAQ. Germline trimming cut 5 bases from V and 4 bases from J; bases unmatched to any gene: 6. Specimen: CD4+ or CD8+ T cells sorted from blood, collected in a trial of the OX40 agonist ivuxolimab. This TCR derives from an adult with an advanced solid tumor such as melanoma, head and neck, liver or kidney cancer. This chain connects TRBV7-8 to TRBJ2-7, with TRBD1 matching 9 bases. CDR3 protein: CASSGRQGGYEQYF. In DNA, the CDR3 is TGTGCCAGCAGCGGTAGACAGGGGGGGTACGAGCAGTACTTC.